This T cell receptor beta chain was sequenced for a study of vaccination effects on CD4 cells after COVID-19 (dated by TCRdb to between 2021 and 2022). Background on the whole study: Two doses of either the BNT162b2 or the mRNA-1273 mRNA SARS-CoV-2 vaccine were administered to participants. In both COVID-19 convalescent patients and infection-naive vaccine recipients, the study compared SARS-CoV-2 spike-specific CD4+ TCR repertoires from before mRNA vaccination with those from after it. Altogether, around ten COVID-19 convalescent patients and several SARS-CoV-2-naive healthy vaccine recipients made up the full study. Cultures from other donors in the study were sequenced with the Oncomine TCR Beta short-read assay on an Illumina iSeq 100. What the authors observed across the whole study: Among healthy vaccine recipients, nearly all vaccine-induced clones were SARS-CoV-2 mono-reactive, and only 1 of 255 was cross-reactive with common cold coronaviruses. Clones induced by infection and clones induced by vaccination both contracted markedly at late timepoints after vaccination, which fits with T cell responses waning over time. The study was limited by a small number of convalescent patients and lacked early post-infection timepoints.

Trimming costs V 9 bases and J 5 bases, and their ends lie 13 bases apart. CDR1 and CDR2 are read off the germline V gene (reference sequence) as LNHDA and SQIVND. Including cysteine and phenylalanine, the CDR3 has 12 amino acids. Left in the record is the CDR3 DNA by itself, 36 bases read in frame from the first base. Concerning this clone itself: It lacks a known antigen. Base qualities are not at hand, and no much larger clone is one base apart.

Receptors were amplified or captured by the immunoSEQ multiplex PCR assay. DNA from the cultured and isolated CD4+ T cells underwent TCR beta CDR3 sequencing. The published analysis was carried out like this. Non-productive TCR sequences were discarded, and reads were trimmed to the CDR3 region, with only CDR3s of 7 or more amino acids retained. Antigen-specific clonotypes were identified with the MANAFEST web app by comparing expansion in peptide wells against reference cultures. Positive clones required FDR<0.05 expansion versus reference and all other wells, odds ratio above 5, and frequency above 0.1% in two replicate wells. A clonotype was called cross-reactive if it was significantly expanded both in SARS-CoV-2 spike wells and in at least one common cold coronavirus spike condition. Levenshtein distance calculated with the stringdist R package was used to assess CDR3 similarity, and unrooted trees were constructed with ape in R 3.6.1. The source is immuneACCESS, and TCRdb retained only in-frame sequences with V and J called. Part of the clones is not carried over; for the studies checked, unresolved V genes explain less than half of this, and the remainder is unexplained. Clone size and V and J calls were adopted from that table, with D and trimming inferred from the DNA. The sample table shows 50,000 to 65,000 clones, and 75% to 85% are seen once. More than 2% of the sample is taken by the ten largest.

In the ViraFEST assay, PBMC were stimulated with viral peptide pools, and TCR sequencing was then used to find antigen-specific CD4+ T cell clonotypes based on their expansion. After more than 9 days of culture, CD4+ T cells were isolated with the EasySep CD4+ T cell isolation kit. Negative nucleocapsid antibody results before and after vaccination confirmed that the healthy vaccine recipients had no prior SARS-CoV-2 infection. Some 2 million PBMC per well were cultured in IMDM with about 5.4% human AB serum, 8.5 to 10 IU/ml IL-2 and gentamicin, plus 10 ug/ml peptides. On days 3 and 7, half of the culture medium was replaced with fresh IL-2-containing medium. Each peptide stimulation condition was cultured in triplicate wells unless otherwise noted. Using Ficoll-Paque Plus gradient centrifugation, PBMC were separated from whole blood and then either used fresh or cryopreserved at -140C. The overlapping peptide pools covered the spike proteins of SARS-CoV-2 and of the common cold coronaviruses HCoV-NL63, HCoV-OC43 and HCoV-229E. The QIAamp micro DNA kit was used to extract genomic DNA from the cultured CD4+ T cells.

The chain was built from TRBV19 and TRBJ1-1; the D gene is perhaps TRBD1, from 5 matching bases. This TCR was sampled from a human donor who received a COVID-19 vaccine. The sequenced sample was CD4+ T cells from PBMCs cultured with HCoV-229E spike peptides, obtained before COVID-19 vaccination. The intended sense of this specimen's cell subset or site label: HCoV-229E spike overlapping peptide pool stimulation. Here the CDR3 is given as CASRVGGTEAFF. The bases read TGTGCCAGCCGCGTCGGGGGGACTGAAGCTTTCTTT.